The 29 T cell receptor beta chains listed next were all sequenced from one sample in a study of blood T cell repertoires in COVID-19. TCRdb's table, derived via immunoSEQ multiplex PCR, lists solely in-frame clones and lacks some. The sample contains 130,000 to 150,000 clones, approximately 91% of which appear only once. The sequenced sample consisted of peripheral blood. The receptors were gathered from a human donor in a cohort sampled during active COVID-19.

This chain joins TRBV29-1 and TRBJ2-1; D unclear. Germline CDR1 SQVTM, CDR2 ANQGSEA. Between the trimmed V and J ends, which lost 2 bases and 0 bases, there was a span of 11 bases. This CDR3 contains 15 residues. Here the CDR3 reads CSVELAASSYNEQFF. DNA for the CDR3: TGCAGCGTTGAATTGGCGGCAAGCTCCTACAATGAGCAGTTCTTC.

The rearrangement uses TRBV25-1 and TRBJ2-7; the D gene is possibly TRBD2 (5 bases). Germline V gives CDR1 MGHDK, CDR2 SYGVNS. Trimming pared 2 bases from V and 7 bases from J, leaving 15 bases between. CDR3 size: 14 residues. The chain's CDR3 is CASSEVGSTREQYF. In nucleotides, the CDR3 is TGTGCCAGCAGTGAAGTTGGGAGCACCAGAGAGCAGTACTTC.

This sequence joins TRBV19 and TRBJ2-3; D uncertain. This CDR3 is 11 amino acids long. Germline V CDR1 and CDR2: LNHDA, SQIVND (reference sequence). The germline V and J ends were trimmed by 8 bases and 8 bases, with 11 bases remaining between them. This chain's CDR3 is CASGSRVTQYF. The CDR3 DNA reads as TGTGCCAGTGGTTCCCGGGTTACGCAGTATTTT. The full variable domain, with the rest looked up from reference TRBV19 and TRBJ2-3, is DGGITQSPKYLFRKEGQNVTLSCEQNLNHDAMYWYRQDPGQGLRLIYYSQIVNDFQKGDIAEGYSVSREKKESFPLTVTSAQKNPTAFYLCASGSRVTQYFGPGTRLTVL.

The gene calls are TRBV19 and TRBJ1-3; D gene ambiguous. Deletions cut 5 bases from V and 0 bases from J, with 14 bases between. CDR3 length: 16 residues. The V gene's germline CDR1 is LNHDA and CDR2 SQIVND (reference sequence). CDR3 loop: CASSPREIYSGNTIYF. The CDR3, as DNA: TGTGCCAGTAGTCCCCGGGAAATATACTCTGGAAACACCATATATTTT.

The chain is built from TRBV14 and TRBJ2-2; 8 bases align to TRBD2. V shed 1 base, J shed 2 bases, and the junction held 6 bases outside the gene matches. This CDR3 spans 17 amino acids. Germline assignment: CDR1 SGHDN and CDR2 FVKESK. CDR3 bases: TGTGCCAGCAGCCAAGTACGACTAGCGTTCAACACCGGGGAGCTGTTTTTT. It translates to CASSQVRLAFNTGELFF.

This chain connects TRBV7-2 to TRBJ1-2; possibly TRBD1 for D (6 bases). This CDR3 region has 16 residues. Looked up from germline, CDR1 is SGHTA and CDR2 is FQGNSA. The ends were cut back, 1 base at V and 4 bases at J, with 16 bases in the middle. CDR3 region: CASSLDSTGPGYGYTF. CDR3 DNA: TGTGCCAGCAGCTTAGACTCGACAGGCCCTGGCTATGGCTACACCTTC. Filled out from reference TRBV7-2 and TRBJ1-2, the complete variable domain reads GAGVSQSPSNKVTEKGKDVELRCDPISGHTALYWYRQSLGQGLEFLIYFQGNSAPDKSGLPSDRFSAERTGGSVSTLTIQRTQQEDSAVYLCASSLDSTGPGYGYTFGSGTRLTVV.

The chain uses TRBV4-3 and TRBJ2-5; D is possibly TRBD1 (5 bases). The CDR3 covers 15 residues. Germline CDR1 reads LGHNA; CDR2 reads YSLEER. Trimming removed 0 bases from V and 5 bases from J, with 13 bases in between. The chain's CDR3 is CASSQDTRGPETQYF. The CDR3 DNA follows: TGCGCCAGCAGCCAAGATACAAGGGGTCCGGAGACCCAGTACTTC.

The V and J genes are TRBV11-2 and TRBJ1-4; TRBD1 aligns across 7 bases. The CDR3 runs 16 residues. V was pared by 4 bases and J by 2 bases, with 7 bases of the junction left unmatched. In germline, CDR1 is SGHAT, CDR2 FQNNGV. The CDR3 region is CASSYGWGQTNEKLFF. CDR3 sequence (DNA): TGTGCCAGCAGCTACGGTTGGGGACAGACTAATGAAAAACTGTTTTTT.

The chain joins TRBV6-2 or TRBV6-3 to TRBJ1-1; 8 positions match TRBD1. This CDR3 has 15 amino acids. Losses at the gene ends were 4 bases for V and 2 bases for J; bases not matched to a gene: 6. Germline V gene sequence: CDR1 MNHEY, CDR2 SVGEGT. CDR3 loop: CASSSEGQGNTEAFF. The CDR3 nucleotides read TGTGCCAGCAGTTCGGAAGGACAGGGCAACACTGAAGCTTTCTTT.

The rearrangement uses TRBV27 and TRBJ2-7, with D tentatively TRBD1 (6 bases). Germline V gene lookup returns CDR1 MNHEY and CDR2 SMNVEV (reference sequence). V lost 6 bases and J 6 bases, leaving 15 bases between the germline ends. The CDR3 covers 13 residues. The CDR3 here is CASSWDGQLEQYF. In nucleotides, the CDR3 is TGTGCCAGCAGCTGGGACGGACAGCTCGAGCAGTACTTC.

The chain combines TRBV29-1 with TRBJ2-1; D is perhaps TRBD1 (5 bases). The CDR3 totals 13 residues. CDR1 is SQVTM, CDR2 ANQGSEA, per germline. V was cut by 3 bases and J by 7 bases, with 13 bases left in between. The chain's CDR3 is CSVEGPVENEQFF. DNA for the CDR3: TGCAGCGTTGAGGGGCCGGTAGAGAATGAGCAGTTCTTC.

The J gene is TRBJ2-7, the V gene TRBV4-1; the match to TRBD1 covers 7 bases. Germline V gene data show CDR1 as MGHRA and CDR2 as YSYEKL. J gave up 6 bases and V 0 bases, and 8 bases lay outside the gene matches. The CDR3 is 15 residues long. As DNA, the CDR3 is TGCGCCAGCAGCCAAGATGGATGGCAGGGGGTCGAGCAGTACTTC. It encodes CASSQDGWQGVEQYF.

This clone has a handful of counts. This chain joins TRBV5-1 and TRBJ2-5; D is possibly TRBD1 (5 bases). This CDR3 is 14 amino acids long. V was clipped by 0 bases and J by 1 base, with 7 bases between them. The germline V gene encodes CDR1 SGHRS and CDR2 YFSETQ. For the CDR3, the DNA is TGCGCCAGCAGCTTGGGGGGCAGCCAAGAGACCCAGTACTTC. It yields the protein CASSLGGSQETQYF.

The J gene is TRBJ1-4, the V gene TRBV7-9; D remains unclear. The CDR3 has 14 amino acids. Trimming shortened V by 1 base and J by 5 bases, and 8 bases separated the two germline ends. In germline, CDR1 is SEHNR, CDR2 FQNEAQ (reference sequence). The CDR3 protein is CASSLDVANEKLFF. In DNA form, the CDR3 reads TGTGCCAGCAGCTTAGACGTGGCAAATGAAAAACTGTTTTTT.

V and J are TRBV5-1 and TRBJ2-3; weak D call: TRBD1 (5 bases). There are 14 residues in the CDR3. Germline V gene data show CDR1 as SGHRS and CDR2 as YFSETQ. The ends were cut back, 4 bases at V and 7 bases at J, with 16 bases in the middle. The CDR3 here is CASSPQGDSNTQYF. The CDR3 DNA follows: TGCGCCAGCAGCCCCCAAGGGGATAGTAATACGCAGTATTTT.

The sample holds a few counts of this clone. J is TRBJ2-1 and V is TRBV6-5, with D perhaps TRBD2 (6 bases). CDR3 size: 14 residues. The germline gives CDR1 MNHEY, CDR2 SVGAGI. Trimming took off 6 bases at V and 6 bases at J, with 15 bases between the two ends. The CDR3 DNA is TGTGCCAGCAGGCGCAGACTAGATCCCAATGAGCAGTTCTTC. Translating gives CASRRRLDPNEQFF.

The rearrangement links TRBV19 to TRBJ2-1; 10 nucleotides match TRBD2. This CDR3 contains 15 residues. The junction had 5 bases not matched to a gene; V was cut back by 6 bases and J by 3 bases. The germline V gene encodes CDR1 LNHDA and CDR2 SQIVND (reference sequence). CDR3 DNA: TGTGCCAGTAGCATTAGCGGGGGGTACTACAATGAGCAGTTCTTC. Its protein product is CASSISGGYYNEQFF.

A single count supports this clone. The CDR3 nucleotides read TGTGCCAGCAGCAGAGGACAGAACGAGCAATACAATGAGCAGTTCTTC. Protein: CASSRGQNEQYNEQFF. This chain links TRBV7-2 with TRBJ2-1; tentative D call: TRBD1 (6 bases). Trimming took off 5 bases at V and 4 bases at J, with 18 bases between the two ends. Germline V gene lookup returns CDR1 SGHTA and CDR2 FQGNSA. The CDR3 sequence is 16 residues long. Looking up the rest from reference TRBV7-2 and TRBJ2-1 gives the full variable domain: GAGVSQSPSNKVTEKGKDVELRCDPISGHTALYWYRQSLGQGLEFLIYFQGNSAPDKSGLPSDRFSAERTGGSVSTLTIQRTQQEDSAVYLCASSRGQNEQYNEQFFGPGTRLTVL.

V is TRBV4-1 and J is TRBJ2-7; TRBD2 aligns across 7 bases. The CDR3 runs 14 residues. After removal of 5 bases from V and 9 bases from J, the junction contained 13 bases not matched to a gene. Germline assignment: CDR1 MGHRA and CDR2 YSYEKL. This chain's CDR3 is CASSDPGLPTGQYF. In nucleotides, the CDR3 is TGCGCCAGCAGCGATCCGGGACTACCTACGGGGCAGTACTTC.

The chain uses TRBV4-3 and TRBJ2-6, with TRBD1 matching over 8 bases. J lost 2 bases, V lost 1 base, and 1 base had no gene match. Germline CDR1 is LGHNA and CDR2 is YSLEER. This CDR3 is built from 16 residues. The CDR3 nucleotides are TGCGCCAGCAGCCAAGGGACAGGGACTGGGGCCAACGTCCTGACTTTC. Translating it yields CASSQGTGTGANVLTF.

This chain connects TRBV5-1 to TRBJ2-1, with 11 bases lining up with TRBD2. In germline, CDR1 is SGHRS, CDR2 YFSETQ. The trim removed 0 bases at V and 7 bases at J, leaving 9 bases unmatched. The CDR3 extends over 17 amino acids. The CDR3 spells CASSLVLAGGPQNEQFF. The CDR3 DNA is TGCGCCAGCAGCTTGGTGTTAGCGGGAGGGCCACAAAATGAGCAGTTCTTC.

The rearrangement joins TRBV6-5 to TRBJ2-7; possible D gene TRBD2, 6 bases. The CDR3 is 14 amino acids. CDR1 MNHEY and CDR2 SVGAGI come from the germline V gene. Trimming took 6 bases from V and 0 from J, leaving 12 bases between them. The CDR3 sequence: CASRRDFRSYEQYF. As DNA, the CDR3 is TGTGCCAGCAGACGGGACTTCCGCTCCTACGAGCAGTACTTC.

The gene calls are TRBV5-4 and TRBJ2-7; 7 bases line up with TRBD2. The length of the CDR3 is 15 residues. From germline, CDR1 is SGHNT and CDR2 YYREEE (reference sequence). Trimming cost V 5 bases and J 5 bases; bases outside gene matches: 13. CDR3 region: CASSVVGGLFDEQYF. In nucleotides, the CDR3 is TGTGCCAGCAGTGTGGTGGGGGGACTATTTGACGAGCAGTACTTC.

This chain joins TRBV7-2 and TRBJ2-7, with 7 bases aligning to TRBD2. The germline V gene encodes CDR1 SGHTA and CDR2 FQGNSA. CDR3 size: 12 residues. Trimming at V came to 5 bases and at J to 12 bases, leaving 10 bases not matched to a gene. Here the CDR3 DNA reads TGTGCCAGCAGCCCCTCGGGGGGTAGGATGTACTTC. Protein sequence: CASSPSGGRMYF.

Here the CDR3 reads CASSPQRGGTGELFF. The CDR3, as DNA: TGTGCCAGCAGCCCGCAGCGGGGGGGCACCGGGGAGCTGTTTTTT. V usage is TRBV11-1 and J usage is TRBJ2-2; TRBD2 agrees at 10 bases. The CDR3 is 15 residues long. The V gene end was trimmed by 5 bases and the J gene end by 4 bases; junction bases not matched to a gene: 4. Looked up from germline, CDR1 is SGHAT and CDR2 is FQDESV (reference sequence).

The chain uses TRBV6-1 and TRBJ1-5; D is undetermined. The length of the CDR3 is 14 residues. Germline V lookup: CDR1 MNHNS, CDR2 SASEGT. Trimming pared 3 bases from V and 7 bases from J, leaving 13 bases between. The CDR3 bases are TGTGCCAGCAGTGAGGTAACAGTCAGCCAGCCCCAGCATTTT. As protein: CASSEVTVSQPQHF.

The chain couples TRBV5-1 to TRBJ2-7, with 9 bases identical to TRBD1. This CDR3 has 14 residues. Germline V CDR1 and CDR2: SGHRS, YFSETQ. Trimming removed 0 bases from V and 5 bases from J; junction bases left unmatched: 3. This chain's CDR3 is CASSLDRGLNEQYF. The CDR3 DNA sequence: TGCGCCAGCAGCTTGGACAGGGGGCTGAACGAGCAGTACTTC.

As for this clone: One end of the junction does not line up with germline, which may come from a read error. This chain connects TRBV7-2 to TRBJ2-3; 10 nucleotides agree with TRBD2. The length of the CDR3 is 15 residues. CDR1 and CDR2 (germline): SGHTA, FQGNSA. CDR3 sequence: CASSFPPSSGGRPFF. The CDR3 DNA reads as TGTGCCAGCAGCTTCCCTCCGTCTAGCGGGGGCCGCCCATTTTTT.

This clone showed up just once. V is TRBV12-5 and J is TRBJ2-7, with 7 bases that match TRBD1. V lost 7 bases to trimming and J lost 2 bases; unmatched junction nucleotides: 5. Germline V gene data show CDR1 as LGHNT and CDR2 as FRNRAP. This CDR3 spans 13 amino acids. The DNA of the CDR3 is TGTGCTAGTGATCCGAGGGGGCCCTACGAGCAGTACTTC. This encodes CASDPRGPYEQYF.